This paragraph reports one T cell receptor beta chain. The method was immunoSEQ multiplex PCR; TCRdb's version includes in-frame clones alone and lacks a portion of them. The sample has approximately 140,000 clones, about 87% seen once. The entry originates in a study of blood T cell repertoires in COVID-19. Study-level background: Both acute and convalescent COVID-19 samples were obtained from the United States, Italy and Spain. PBMCs, B-cell-depleted T cells, or T cells were the source of the cDNA or gDNA that made up the material.

Recruited during active infection, patients (from Seattle) were subsequently followed longitudinally. The V end lost 5 bases, the J end lost 4 bases, and 11 bases lay between the germline ends. CDR3 length: 13 amino acids. What was sequenced was peripheral blood. This receptor was identified in a human donor with COVID-19, enrolled during active disease. The donor label of this sample is uncertain. The chain uses TRBV12-3 or TRBV12-4 and TRBJ1-2; maybe TRBD1 (5 bases). The DNA for the CDR3 is TGTGCCAGCAGTCGGGGGAGATCCTATGGCTACACCTTC. Translating it yields CASSRGRSYGYTF.